This entry lists 24 T cell receptor beta chains sequenced from one sample in a study of blood T cell repertoires in COVID-19. Produced via immunoSEQ multiplex PCR; TCRdb's table is partial and in-frame only. The repertoire holds 200,000 to 250,000 clones, with approximately 82% as singletons. Material for sequencing was peripheral blood. These receptors came from a woman in her 40s with acute or convalescent COVID-19.

This clone came up a few times. This chain uses TRBV18 with TRBJ1-5, with 9 bases that match TRBD1. This CDR3 region has 17 residues. Germline loops: CDR1 KGHSH, CDR2 LQKENI. With V trimmed by 3 bases and J by 6 bases, 12 bases remained unmatched. CDR3 in amino acids: CASSPPTHRGQVQPQHF. CDR3 bases: TGTGCCAGCTCACCGCCAACACACAGGGGGCAGGTTCAGCCCCAGCATTTT.

This clone was seen repeatedly, ten times or more. The rearrangement joins TRBV10-2 to TRBJ2-7, with no clear D. Trimming left V 5 bases short and J 3 bases short, with 11 bases between. The CDR3 is 13 amino acids. Germline V CDR1 and CDR2: WSHSY, SAAADI. CDR3 bases: TGCGCCAGCAGTTTAACAGCCATCTACGAGCAGTACTTC. It specifies CASSLTAIYEQYF.

The chain joins TRBV4-1 to TRBJ1-6; D is unresolved. The germline V gene has CDR1 MGHRA and CDR2 YSYEKL. CDR3 length: 16 residues. With 5 bases removed from V and 7 bases from J, the gap between germline ends came to 18 bases. Here the CDR3 reads CASSLSVTNPNSPLHF. CDR3 DNA sequence: TGCGCCAGCAGCTTAAGCGTCACAAATCCAAATTCACCCCTCCACTTT.

This rearrangement joins TRBV4-1 to TRBJ1-1, with D tentatively TRBD1 (5 bases). This CDR3 region has 20 residues. The germline V gene encodes CDR1 MGHRA and CDR2 YSYEKL. Trimming took off 0 bases at V and 2 bases at J, with 25 bases between the two ends. The DNA for the CDR3 is TGCGCCAGCAGCCAAGATCGGGGGGGTACAGGATGGGTCCAAAACACTGAAGCTTTCTTT. It translates to CASSQDRGGTGWVQNTEAFF.

This sequence joins TRBV7-9 and TRBJ1-4; unclear D gene. The germline gives CDR1 SEHNR, CDR2 FQNEAQ (reference sequence). CDR3 length: 13 amino acids. The V and J ends lost 6 bases and 11 bases respectively, with 16 bases between them. CDR3 DNA sequence: TGTGCCAGCAGTCAGACTTTCGGCGGGAAACTGTTTTTT. Its translation is CASSQTFGGKLFF.

This clone has more than one count but fewer than ten. The J gene is TRBJ2-7, the V gene TRBV5-3; the D gene is possibly TRBD2 (6 bases). TRBV5-3 is designated an ORF whose function remains uncertain. V was pared by 5 bases and J by 6 bases, with 21 bases between. There are 15 residues in the CDR3. The CDR3 spells CARRTGGARGPEQYF. The CDR3 DNA reads as TGTGCCAGAAGGACTGGTGGGGCGCGGGGTCCCGAGCAGTACTTC.

The rearrangement uses TRBV5-1 and TRBJ1-1, with 10 bases aligning to TRBD1. J was trimmed by 3 bases and V by 5 bases; bases with no gene match: 13. The CDR3 covers 17 residues. Germline CDR1 and CDR2: SGHRS and YFSETQ. CDR3 in amino acids: CASRPRTGGVSDTEAFF. The CDR3 DNA follows: TGCGCCAGCAGACCCCGGACAGGGGGAGTTTCGGACACTGAAGCTTTCTTT.

This chain connects TRBV11-1 to TRBJ2-6; TRBD1 is a possible D gene (6 bases). CDR3 size: 13 residues. The ends were cut back, 5 bases at V and 12 bases at J, with 14 bases in the middle. CDR1 and CDR2 (germline): SGHAT, FQDESV (reference sequence). CDR3 in DNA: TGTGCCAGCAGCCCGACAGGTTTTAGCGTCCTGACTTTC. This sequence encodes CASSPTGFSVLTF.

This sequence joins TRBV3-1 (or the pseudogene TRBV3-2) and TRBJ1-2; TRBD1 aligns across 7 bases. Germline V gene sequence: CDR1 LGHDT, CDR2 YNNKEL (reference sequence). The CDR3 extends over 12 amino acids. The ends lost 3 bases at V and 7 bases at J; junction bases unmatched: 2. The chain's CDR3 is CASSHAGGGYTF. The CDR3 DNA is TGTGCCAGCAGCCACGCAGGGGGTGGCTACACCTTC.

The CDR3 region has the DNA TGTGCCAGCAGTTTTTCTACGACCCAGTACTTC. It translates to CASSFSTTQYF. This sequence joins TRBV6-5 and TRBJ2-5, with D unclear. Germline V gene sequence: CDR1 MNHEY, CDR2 SVGAGI. The CDR3 sequence is 11 residues long. Trimming took off 4 bases at V and 7 bases at J, with 7 bases between the two ends.

This clone showed up just a few times. The chain links TRBV24-1 to TRBJ1-4, with 9 bases matching TRBD1. V lost 4 bases and J lost 3; bases outside the gene matches: 8. The CDR3 is 17 residues long. Germline V gene sequence: CDR1 KGHDR, CDR2 SFDVKD. The CDR3 reads CATSDLGQGRANEKLFF. The CDR3 DNA reads as TGTGCCACCAGTGACCTAGGACAGGGGAGAGCTAATGAAAAACTGTTTTTT.

The rearrangement joins TRBV7-6 to TRBJ1-3; D gene unclear. The CDR3 runs 16 residues. From germline, CDR1 is SGHVS and CDR2 FNYEAQ. The germline V and J ends were trimmed by 4 bases and 4 bases, with 17 bases remaining between them. For the CDR3, the DNA is TGTGCCAGCAGCTCTAAAAGCAGGCTCCAGGGAAACACCATATATTTT. Translated, it gives CASSSKSRLQGNTIYF.

The sample holds one count of this clone. This chain connects TRBV12-3 or TRBV12-4 to TRBJ2-3; D uncertain. Trimming stripped 8 bases from V and 7 bases from J, with 4 bases between. This CDR3 is built from 9 residues. The CDR3 coding sequence is TGTGCCAGCGGCTATACGCAGTATTTT. Protein: CASGYTQYF.

The chain employs TRBV19 and TRBJ1-6; D remains unclear. Trimming removed 3 bases from V and 6 bases from J, with 9 bases in between. The germline V gene has CDR1 LNHDA and CDR2 SQIVND (reference sequence). This CDR3 has 14 amino acids. The CDR3 loop is CASSIEATNSPLHF. The CDR3 nucleotides are TGTGCCAGTAGTATCGAGGCGACTAATTCACCCCTCCACTTT.

The chain is built from TRBV2 and TRBJ2-2; D is possibly TRBD2 (6 bases). CDR1 is SNHLY and CDR2 is FYNNEI in the germline V gene. Trimming stripped 11 bases from V and 1 base from J, with 14 bases between. The length of the CDR3 is 14 residues. CDR3 in amino acids: CAGAAGRNTGELFF. CDR3 nucleotide sequence: TGTGCCGGGGCCGCGGGGCGGAACACCGGGGAGCTGTTTTTT.

This clone was observed a few times. The chain has TRBV6-4 and TRBJ2-1, with 12 bases fitting TRBD2. CDR3 length equals 16 residues. V lost 5 bases, J lost 6 bases, and 8 bases stayed unmatched. CDR1 is MRHNA and CDR2 is SNTAGT in the germline V gene. CDR3 sequence: CASSRMTSGGPNEQFF. CDR3 in DNA: TGTGCCAGCAGTAGAATGACTAGCGGGGGCCCCAATGAGCAGTTCTTC.

The V and J genes are TRBV3-1 (or the pseudogene TRBV3-2) and TRBJ2-1; tentative D call: TRBD2 (5 bases). The CDR3 runs to 16 residues. Germline loops: CDR1 LGHDT, CDR2 YNNKEL (reference sequence). Trimming cost V 4 bases and J 5 bases, with 18 bases left between them. The CDR3 protein is CASSLTGLTEDNEQFF. The CDR3 DNA is TGTGCCAGCAGCCTAACTGGACTTACGGAGGACAATGAGCAGTTCTTC.

Points on this clone: Other DNA sequences in this sample translate to the same CDR3. The chain recombines TRBV18 with TRBJ1-3; no firm D call. Looked up from germline, CDR1 is KGHSH and CDR2 is LQKENI. V was shortened by 4 bases and J by 4 bases, with 20 bases between the two germline ends. The CDR3 extends over 17 amino acids. CDR3 loop: CASSRNSLLIEGNTIYF. As DNA, the CDR3 is TGTGCCAGCTCACGGAATAGCCTCCTTATTGAGGGAAACACCATATATTTT.

This clone was observed a handful of times. The chain combines TRBV19 with TRBJ1-2; perhaps TRBD1 as D (6 bases). The CDR3 length is 21 residues. V was pared by 10 bases and J by 2 bases, with 38 bases between. Germline CDR1 is LNHDA and CDR2 is SQIVND (reference sequence). Here the CDR3 reads CATTRSRVVGSGTTSNYGYTF. In nucleotides, the CDR3 is TGTGCCACCACCCGGTCGCGGGTTGTAGGGTCTGGGACAACTTCAAACTATGGCTACACCTTC.

The chain recombines TRBV7-2 with TRBJ1-1; weak D call: TRBD1 (5 bases). V was trimmed by 4 bases and J by 10 bases, leaving 10 bases between them. The germline V gene has CDR1 SGHTA and CDR2 FQGNSA. The length of the CDR3 is 11 residues. The CDR3 bases are TGTGCCAGCAGCTGGGGCCCGGGAGCTTTCTTT. It codes for CASSWGPGAFF.

The chain couples TRBV19 to TRBJ2-4; a possible D gene is TRBD1 (5 bases). CDR1 is LNHDA and CDR2 is SQIVND in the germline V gene (reference sequence). Trimming removed 3 bases from V and 3 bases from J, with 12 bases in between. The CDR3 extends over 15 amino acids. CDR3 DNA: TGTGCCAGTAGTATGCCAGGGTTGGACAAAAACATTCAGTACTTC. Translation gives CASSMPGLDKNIQYF.

The chain employs TRBV21-1 and TRBJ1-2; the tabulated D call, TRBD1, remains unverified against the DNA. TRBV21-1 is shown as a pseudogene. This CDR3 contains 16 residues. CDR3 coding DNA: TGTGCCAGCAGCAAAGAGGGGGACAGGGGGCGGAATGGCTACACCTTC. The encoded protein is CASSKEGDRGRNGYTF.

This clone was counted between two and nine times. The V and J genes are TRBV3-1 (or the pseudogene TRBV3-2) and TRBJ2-1; no clear D gene. Germline CDR1 reads LGHDT; CDR2 reads YNNKEL (reference sequence). This CDR3 has 16 residues. V dropped 5 bases and J dropped 8 bases, with 22 bases sitting between them. CDR3 sequence (DNA): TGTGCCAGCAGCTCCCCCTTAAGAGCACCTGCCGATGAGCAGTTCTTC. It encodes CASSSPLRAPADEQFF.

Comments on this clone: The sample has other DNA sequences that encode this CDR3 too. V usage is TRBV3-1 (or the pseudogene TRBV3-2) and J usage is TRBJ1-1; possible D gene TRBD1, 5 bases. Germline V gives CDR1 LGHDT, CDR2 YNNKEL (reference sequence). With 1 base removed from V and 4 bases from J, the gap between germline ends came to 7 bases. CDR3 length equals 13 residues. The CDR3 DNA reads TGTGCCAGCAGCCAAGGGGGGGGCACTGAAGCTTTCTTT. As protein: CASSQGGGTEAFF.